The clone carrying this T cell receptor beta chain has only a few counts. This record belongs to a study of T and B cells in COVID-19 patients. The germline gives CDR1 DFQATT, CDR2 SNEGSKA (reference sequence). CDR3 size: 11 residues. V lost 5 bases and J lost 5; bases outside the gene matches: 1. From blood, about 250-500 ng of genomic DNA served as TRB template. BIOMED2 TRB-A/B primer pools were used in multiplex TRB PCR. Each CDR3 protein is one row after TCRdb ran MiXCR on the multiplex PCR reads. The sample shows about 6,000 distinct CDR3 sequences, roughly a quarter of them seen only once. This clonotype was sampled from a human donor with active COVID-19. Sequenced: blood. The rearrangement links TRBV20-1 to TRBJ1-2; 8 bases match TRBD1. The CDR3 DNA reads as TGCAGTGCTCGGACAGGGTATGGCTACACCTTC. Protein: CSARTGYGYTF.